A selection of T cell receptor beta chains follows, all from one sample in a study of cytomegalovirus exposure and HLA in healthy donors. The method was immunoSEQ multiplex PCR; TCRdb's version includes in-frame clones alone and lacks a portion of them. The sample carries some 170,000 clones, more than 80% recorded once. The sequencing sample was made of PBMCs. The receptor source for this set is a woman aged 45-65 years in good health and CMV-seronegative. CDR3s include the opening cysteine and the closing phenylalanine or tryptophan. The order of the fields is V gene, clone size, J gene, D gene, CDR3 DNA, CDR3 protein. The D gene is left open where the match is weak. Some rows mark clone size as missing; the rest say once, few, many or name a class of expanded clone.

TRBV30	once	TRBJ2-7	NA	TGTGCCTGGACCCCCGGTGACTACGAGCAGTACTTC	CAWTPGDYEQYF
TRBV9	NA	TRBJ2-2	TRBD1	TGTGCCAGCAACCTAGACAGGGAGAACACCGGGGAGCTGTTTTTT	CASNLDRENTGELFF
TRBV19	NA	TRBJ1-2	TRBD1	TGTGCCAGTAGTATAGTTGAGGGGGCGCAGGGCTACACCTTC	CASSIVEGAQGYTF
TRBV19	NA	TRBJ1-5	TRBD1	TGTGCCAGTAGTATAGGGACAGGAGTAAATCAGCCCCAGCATTTT	CASSIGTGVNQPQHF
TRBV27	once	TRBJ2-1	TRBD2	TGTGCCAGCAGTTTACCAGGACTAGCGGATGAGCAGTTCTTC	CASSLPGLADEQFF
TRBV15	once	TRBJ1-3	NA	TGTGCCACCAGCAGAGTGCAGGGCTACTCTGGAAACACCATATATTTT	CATSRVQGYSGNTIYF
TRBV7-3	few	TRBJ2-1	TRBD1	TGTGCCAGCAGCTCGACAGGGCCCTTTTACAATGAGCAGTTCTTC	CASSSTGPFYNEQFF
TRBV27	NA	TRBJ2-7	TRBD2	TGTGCCAGCAGTTCTGGATCTAGCGGAACCTACGAGCAGTACTTC	CASSSGSSGTYEQYF
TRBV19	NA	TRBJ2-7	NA	TGTGCCAGTAGTTCGGGGACTCCCTACGAGCAGTACTTC	CASSSGTPYEQYF
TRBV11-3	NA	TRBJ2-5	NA	TGTGCCAGCAGCTTAAGGGGTGAGACCCAGTACTTC	CASSLRGETQYF
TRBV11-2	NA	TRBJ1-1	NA	TGTGCCAGCAGCCTGAGTGGGGGCGCGGGCACTGAAGCTTTCTTT	CASSLSGGAGTEAFF
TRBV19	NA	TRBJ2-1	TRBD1	TGTGCCAGTAGTACTGGACAGGGTACTAGTTCTGAGTTCTTC	CASSTGQGTSSEFF
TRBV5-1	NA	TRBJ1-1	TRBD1	TGCGCCAGCAGCTTGGACAGGGGCCCTCCCAGGGCAGCTTTCTTT	CASSLDRGPPRAAFF
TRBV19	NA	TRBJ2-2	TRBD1	TGTGCCAGTAGTAGGAGACAGGGGCTGCACACCGGGGAGCTGTTTTTT	CASSRRQGLHTGELFF
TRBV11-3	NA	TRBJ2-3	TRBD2	TGTGCCAGCAGTTTCGGGGGGGCAGAGGATACGCAGTATTTT	CASSFGGAEDTQYF
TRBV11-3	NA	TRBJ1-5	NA	TGTGCCAGCAGCTTAGGGGGAGGGCAGCCCCAGCATTTT	CASSLGGGQPQHF
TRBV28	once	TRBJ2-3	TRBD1	TGTGCCAGCAGTTTATTGATCTCGGGGACAGGGGTTACAGATACGCAGTATTTT	CASSLLISGTGVTDTQYF
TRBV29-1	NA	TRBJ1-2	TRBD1	TGCAGCGCCTTTGACAGGGCCGACTATGGCTACACCTTC	CSAFDRADYGYTF
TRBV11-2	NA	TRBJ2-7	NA	TGTGCCAGCAGCTTAGTGGCCCAGGAAGGGCAGTACTTC	CASSLVAQEGQYF
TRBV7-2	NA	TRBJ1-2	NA	TGTGCCAGCAGCCTCGGGGGGCAGGCTGTCTATGGCTACACCTTC	CASSLGGQAVYGYTF
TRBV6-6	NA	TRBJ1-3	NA	TGTGCCAGCAGTTCCCGGTCCCGCGGCGGAAACACCATATATTTT	CASSSRSRGGNTIYF
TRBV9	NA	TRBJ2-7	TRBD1	TGTGCCAGCAGCACCTTGGACAGGGGTCTCAACGAGCAGTACTTC	CASSTLDRGLNEQYF
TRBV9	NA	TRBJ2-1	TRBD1	TGTGCCAGCAGCGCAGGGGGAGCGGTAAACTCCTACAATGAGCAGTTCTTC	CASSAGGAVNSYNEQFF
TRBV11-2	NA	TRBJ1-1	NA	TGTGCCAGCAGCTTAAGAGGGATTAACACTGAAGCTTTCTTT	CASSLRGINTEAFF
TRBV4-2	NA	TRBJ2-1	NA	TGTGCCAGCAGCCAAGAGCCCACAGCATACAATGAGCAGTTCTTC	CASSQEPTAYNEQFF
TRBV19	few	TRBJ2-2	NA	TGTGCCAGTAGCCACATAACCGGGACGAACACCGGGGAGCTGTTTTTT	CASSHITGTNTGELFF
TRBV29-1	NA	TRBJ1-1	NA	TGCAGCGTTGAAAGGGGGAGGAACACTGAAGCTTTCTTT	CSVERGRNTEAFF
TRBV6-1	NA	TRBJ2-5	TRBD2	TGTGCCAGCAGTGGCCCAACTAGCGGGACCTTTGACGAGACCCAGTACTTC	CASSGPTSGTFDETQYF
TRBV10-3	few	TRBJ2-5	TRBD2	TGTGCCATCAGAAGGGAGGGAGAGACCCAGTACTTC	CAIRREGETQYF
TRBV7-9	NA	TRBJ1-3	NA	TGTGCCAGCAGGATGGAGTACATCGGAAACACCATATATTTT	CASRMEYIGNTIYF
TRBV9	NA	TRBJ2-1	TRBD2	TGTGCCAGCAGCGTAGGAGGTAGCGGGGCTTCCTACAATGAGCAGTTCTTC	CASSVGGSGASYNEQFF